This record concerns one T cell receptor beta chain sequence. The record originates from a study of blood T cell repertoires in COVID-19. V was clipped by 6 bases and J by 4 bases; unmatched bases: 8. CDR3 length equals 15 residues. The germline V gene encodes CDR1 SNHLY and CDR2 FYNNEI. Produced via immunoSEQ multiplex PCR; TCRdb's table is partial and in-frame only. The table records over 55,000 clones, roughly 83% of them present only once. The sequence was collected from a man aged 50 or older with COVID-19, enrolled during active disease. J is TRBJ1-5 and V is TRBV2; 8 bases agree with TRBD1. Material: peripheral blood. In DNA, the CDR3 is TGTGCCAGCAGACGCGACAGGGGCGAAAATCAGCCCCAGCATTTT. Protein product: CASRRDRGENQPQHF.